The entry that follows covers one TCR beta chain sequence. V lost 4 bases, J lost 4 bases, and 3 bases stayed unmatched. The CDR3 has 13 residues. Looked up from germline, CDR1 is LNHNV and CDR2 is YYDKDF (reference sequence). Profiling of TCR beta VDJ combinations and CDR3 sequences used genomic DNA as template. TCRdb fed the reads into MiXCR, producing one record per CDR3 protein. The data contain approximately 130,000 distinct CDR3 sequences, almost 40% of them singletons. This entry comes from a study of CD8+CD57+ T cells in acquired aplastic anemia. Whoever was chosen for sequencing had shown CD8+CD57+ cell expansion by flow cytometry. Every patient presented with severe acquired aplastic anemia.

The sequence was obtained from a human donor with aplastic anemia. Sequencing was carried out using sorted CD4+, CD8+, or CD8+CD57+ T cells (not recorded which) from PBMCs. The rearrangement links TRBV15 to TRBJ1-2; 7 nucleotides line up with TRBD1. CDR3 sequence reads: CATSTGQRYGYTF. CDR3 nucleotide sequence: TGTGCCACCAGCACGGGACAGCGCTATGGCTACACCTTC.